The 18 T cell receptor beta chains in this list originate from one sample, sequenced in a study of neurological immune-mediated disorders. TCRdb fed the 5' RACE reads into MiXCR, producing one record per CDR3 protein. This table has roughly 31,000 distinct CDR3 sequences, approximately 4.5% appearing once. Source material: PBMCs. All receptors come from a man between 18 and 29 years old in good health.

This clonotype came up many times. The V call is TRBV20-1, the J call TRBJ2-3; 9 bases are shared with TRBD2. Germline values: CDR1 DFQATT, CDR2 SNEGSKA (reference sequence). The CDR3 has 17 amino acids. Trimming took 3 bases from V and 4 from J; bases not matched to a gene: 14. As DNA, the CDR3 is TGCAGTGCTAGTGGTCTACTAGCGGGTCGCCTGGCAGATACGCAGTATTTT. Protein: CSASGLLAGRLADTQYF.

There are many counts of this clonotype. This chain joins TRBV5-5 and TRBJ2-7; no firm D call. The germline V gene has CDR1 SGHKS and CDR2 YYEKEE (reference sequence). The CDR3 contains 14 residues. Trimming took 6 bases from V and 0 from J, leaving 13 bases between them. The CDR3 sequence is CASTDRRSSYEQYF. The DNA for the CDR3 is TGTGCCAGCACCGACCGACGGTCCTCCTACGAGCAGTACTTC.

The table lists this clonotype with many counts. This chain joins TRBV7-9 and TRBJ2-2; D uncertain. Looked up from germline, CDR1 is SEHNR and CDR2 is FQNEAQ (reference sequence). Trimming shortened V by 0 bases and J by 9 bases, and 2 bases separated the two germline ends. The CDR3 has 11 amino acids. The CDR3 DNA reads TGTGCCAGCAGCTTAGCTCGGGAGCTGTTTTTT. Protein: CASSLARELFF.

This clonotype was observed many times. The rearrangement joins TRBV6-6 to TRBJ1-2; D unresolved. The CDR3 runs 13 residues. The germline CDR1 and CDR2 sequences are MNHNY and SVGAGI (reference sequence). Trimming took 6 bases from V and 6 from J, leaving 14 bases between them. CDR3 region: CASSITEVNGYTF. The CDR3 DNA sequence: TGTGCCAGCAGCATCACAGAGGTTAATGGCTACACCTTC.

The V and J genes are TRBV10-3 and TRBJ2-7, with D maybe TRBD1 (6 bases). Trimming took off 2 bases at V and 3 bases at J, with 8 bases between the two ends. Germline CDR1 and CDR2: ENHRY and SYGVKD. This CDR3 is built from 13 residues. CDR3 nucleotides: TGTGCCATCAGTGAGGGACAGTTCTACGAGCAGTACTTC. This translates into CAISEGQFYEQYF.

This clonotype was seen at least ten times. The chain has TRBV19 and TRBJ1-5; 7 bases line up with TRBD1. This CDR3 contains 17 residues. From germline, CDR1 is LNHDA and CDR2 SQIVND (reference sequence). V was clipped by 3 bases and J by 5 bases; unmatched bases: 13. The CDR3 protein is CASSIQSPDRSDQPQHF. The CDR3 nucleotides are TGTGCCAGTAGTATTCAGTCCCCGGACAGGTCCGATCAGCCCCAGCATTTT.

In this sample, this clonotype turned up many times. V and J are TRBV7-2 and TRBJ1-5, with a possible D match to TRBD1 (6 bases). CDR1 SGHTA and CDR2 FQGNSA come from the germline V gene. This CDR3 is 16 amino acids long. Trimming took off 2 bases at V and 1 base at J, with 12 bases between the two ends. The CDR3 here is CASSLWGAGSNQPQHF. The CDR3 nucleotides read TGTGCCAGCAGCTTATGGGGGGCCGGGAGCAATCAGCCCCAGCATTTT.

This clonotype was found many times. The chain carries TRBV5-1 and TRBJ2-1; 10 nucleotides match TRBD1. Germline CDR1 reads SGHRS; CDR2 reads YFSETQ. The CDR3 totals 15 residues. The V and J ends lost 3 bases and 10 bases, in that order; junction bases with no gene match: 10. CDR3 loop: CASSSGQGTVEEQFF. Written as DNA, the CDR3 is TGCGCCAGCAGCTCGGGACAGGGGACGGTTGAGGAGCAGTTCTTC.

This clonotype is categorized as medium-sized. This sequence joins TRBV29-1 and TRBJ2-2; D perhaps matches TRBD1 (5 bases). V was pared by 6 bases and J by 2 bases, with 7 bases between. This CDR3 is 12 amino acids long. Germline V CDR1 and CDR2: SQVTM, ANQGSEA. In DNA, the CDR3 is TGCAGCGTAGGACAAAACACCGGGGAGCTGTTTTTT. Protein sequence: CSVGQNTGELFF.

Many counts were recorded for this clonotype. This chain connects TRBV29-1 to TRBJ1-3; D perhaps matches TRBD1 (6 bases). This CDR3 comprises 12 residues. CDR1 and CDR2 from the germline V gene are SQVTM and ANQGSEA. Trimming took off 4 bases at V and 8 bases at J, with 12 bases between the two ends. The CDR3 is CSVVKGVDTIYF. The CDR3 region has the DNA TGCAGCGTTGTAAAGGGGGTGGACACCATATATTTT.

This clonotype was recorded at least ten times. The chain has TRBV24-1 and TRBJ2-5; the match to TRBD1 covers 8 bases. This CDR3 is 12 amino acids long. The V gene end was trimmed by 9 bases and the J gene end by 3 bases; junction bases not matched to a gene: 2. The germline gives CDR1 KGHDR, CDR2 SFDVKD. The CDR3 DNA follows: TGTGCCACCGGACAGGGAAAAGAGACCCAGTACTTC. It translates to CATGQGKETQYF.

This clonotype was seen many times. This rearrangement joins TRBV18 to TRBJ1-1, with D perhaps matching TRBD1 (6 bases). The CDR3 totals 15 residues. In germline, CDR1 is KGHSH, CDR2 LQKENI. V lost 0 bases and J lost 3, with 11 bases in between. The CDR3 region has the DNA TGTGCCAGCTCACCACCCGGACAGAGTTACACTGAAGCTTTCTTT. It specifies CASSPPGQSYTEAFF.

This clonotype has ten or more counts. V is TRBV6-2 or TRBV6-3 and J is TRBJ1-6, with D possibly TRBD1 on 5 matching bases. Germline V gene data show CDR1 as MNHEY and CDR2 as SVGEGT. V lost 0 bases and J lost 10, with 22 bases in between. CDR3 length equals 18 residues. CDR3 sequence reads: CASSYSVMAGERRSPLHF. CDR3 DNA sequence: TGTGCCAGCAGTTACTCAGTTATGGCGGGGGAAAGGCGGTCACCCCTCCACTTT.

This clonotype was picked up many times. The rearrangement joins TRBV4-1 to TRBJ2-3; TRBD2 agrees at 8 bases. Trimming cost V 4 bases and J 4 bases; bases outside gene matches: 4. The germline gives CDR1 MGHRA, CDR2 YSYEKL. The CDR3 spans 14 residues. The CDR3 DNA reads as TGCGCCAGCAGCCCCGGACTAGCTTCAGATACGCAGTATTTT. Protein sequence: CASSPGLASDTQYF.

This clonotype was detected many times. The CDR3 is CSAREVANYGYTF. Written as DNA, the CDR3 is TGCAGTGCTAGAGAAGTGGCTAACTATGGCTACACCTTC. The V and J genes are TRBV20-1 and TRBJ1-2; D uncertain. The length of the CDR3 is 13 residues. Germline CDR1 and CDR2: DFQATT and SNEGSKA (reference sequence). Trimming stripped 0 bases from V and 0 bases from J, with 5 bases between.

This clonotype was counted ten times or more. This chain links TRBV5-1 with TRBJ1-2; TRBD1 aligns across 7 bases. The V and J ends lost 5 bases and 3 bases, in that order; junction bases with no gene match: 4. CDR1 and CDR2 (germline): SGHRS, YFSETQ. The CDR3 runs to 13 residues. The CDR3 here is CASSEGGDYGYTF. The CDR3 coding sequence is TGCGCCAGCAGTGAAGGGGGCGACTATGGCTACACCTTC.

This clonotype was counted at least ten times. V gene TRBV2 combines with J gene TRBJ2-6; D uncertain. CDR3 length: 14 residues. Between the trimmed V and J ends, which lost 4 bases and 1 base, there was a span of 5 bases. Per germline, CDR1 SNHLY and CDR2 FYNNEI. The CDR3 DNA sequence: TGTGCCAGCAGTGGGGTATCTGGGGCCAACGTCCTGACTTTC. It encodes CASSGVSGANVLTF.

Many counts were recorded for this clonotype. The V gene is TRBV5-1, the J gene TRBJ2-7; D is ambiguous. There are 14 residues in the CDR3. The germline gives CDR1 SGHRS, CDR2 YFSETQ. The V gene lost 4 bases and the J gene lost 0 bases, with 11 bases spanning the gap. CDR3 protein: CASSLGRNSYEQYF. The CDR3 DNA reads TGCGCCAGCAGCCTAGGTCGGAACTCCTACGAGCAGTACTTC.